This T cell receptor (beta chain) appears in the sequencing data of a study of naive and memory T cell subsets. RNA was extracted from under 3 ml of whole blood of healthy adults. This CDR3 spans 15 amino acids. The V gene end was trimmed by 3 bases and the J gene end by 2 bases; junction bases not matched to a gene: 5. Germline V gene lookup returns CDR1 SGDLS and CDR2 YYNGEE. This clonotype was seen at least ten times. For blood and skin samples, reverse transcription used TCR alpha and beta constant primers. TCRdb itself ran the 5' RACE reads through MiXCR, one entry per CDR3 protein. The sample has over 20,000 distinct CDR3 sequences, 20% to 25% seen once.

This clonotype was obtained from a female donor in good health. V gene TRBV9 combines with J gene TRBJ2-7; TRBD2 matches at 10 bases. In DNA form, the CDR3 reads TGTGCCAGCAGCGAGAGGACTAGCGGAACCTACGAGCAGTACTTC. This translates into CASSERTSGTYEQYF.